The table lists the clone carrying this TCR beta chain with a few counts. Trimming stripped 5 bases from V and 7 bases from J, with 18 bases between. CDR3 length: 14 amino acids. Per germline, CDR1 SGHRS and CDR2 YFSETQ. Unique molecular identifiers tagged the TCRbeta library. Each CDR3 protein gets one entry after TCRdb re-called the PCR reads with MiXCR. Here the sample spans about 350,000 distinct CDR3 sequences, 13% being singletons. This entry belongs to a study of T-cell reconstitution after alpha-beta-depleted transplantation in children. The material was PBMCs, obtained from the stem cell graft. This chain joins TRBV5-1 and TRBJ1-1; D unresolved. The TCR comes from a human donor who donated a stem cell graft to a child with Fanconi anemia. In DNA, the CDR3 is TGCGCCAGCAGAGGGATTATCGACGGAGGTGAAGCTTTCTTT. As protein: CASRGIIDGGEAFF.